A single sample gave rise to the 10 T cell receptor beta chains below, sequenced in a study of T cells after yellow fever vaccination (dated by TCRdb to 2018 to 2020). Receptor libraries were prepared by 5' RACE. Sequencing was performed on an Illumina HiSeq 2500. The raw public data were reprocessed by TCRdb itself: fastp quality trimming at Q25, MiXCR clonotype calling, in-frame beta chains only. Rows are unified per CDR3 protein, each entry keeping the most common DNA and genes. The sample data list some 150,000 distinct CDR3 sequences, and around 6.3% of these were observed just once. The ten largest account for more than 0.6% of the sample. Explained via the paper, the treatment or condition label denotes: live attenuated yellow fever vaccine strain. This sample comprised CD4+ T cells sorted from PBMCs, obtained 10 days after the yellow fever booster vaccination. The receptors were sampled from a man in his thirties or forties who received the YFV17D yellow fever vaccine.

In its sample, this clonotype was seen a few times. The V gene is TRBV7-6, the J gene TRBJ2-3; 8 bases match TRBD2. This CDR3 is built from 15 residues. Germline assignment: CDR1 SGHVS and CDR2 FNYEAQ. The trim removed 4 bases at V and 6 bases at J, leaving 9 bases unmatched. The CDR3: CASSSTSGLRDTQYF. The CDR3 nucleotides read TGTGCCAGCAGCTCCACTAGCGGTCTTAGGGATACGCAGTATTTT. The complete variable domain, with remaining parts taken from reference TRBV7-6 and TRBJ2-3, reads GAGVSQSPRYKVTKRGQDVALRCDPISGHVSLYWYRQALGQGPEFLTYFNYEAQQDKSGLPNDRFSAERPEGSISTLTIQRTEQRDSAMYRCASSSTSGLRDTQYFGPGTRLTVL.

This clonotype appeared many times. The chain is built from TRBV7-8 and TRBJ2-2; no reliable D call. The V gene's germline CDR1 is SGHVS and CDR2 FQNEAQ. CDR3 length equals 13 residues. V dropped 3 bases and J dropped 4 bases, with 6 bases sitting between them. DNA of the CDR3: TGTGCCAGCAGCTTTAAGGTCACCGGGGAGCTGTTTTTT. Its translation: CASSFKVTGELFF.

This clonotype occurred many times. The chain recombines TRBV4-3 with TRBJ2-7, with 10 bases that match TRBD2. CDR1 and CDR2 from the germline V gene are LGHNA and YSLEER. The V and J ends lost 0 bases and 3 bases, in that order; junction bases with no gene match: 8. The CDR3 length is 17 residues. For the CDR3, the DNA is TGCGCCAGCAGCCAAGATTCCCCAGCGGGAGGGAACTACGAGCAGTACTTC. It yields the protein CASSQDSPAGGNYEQYF.

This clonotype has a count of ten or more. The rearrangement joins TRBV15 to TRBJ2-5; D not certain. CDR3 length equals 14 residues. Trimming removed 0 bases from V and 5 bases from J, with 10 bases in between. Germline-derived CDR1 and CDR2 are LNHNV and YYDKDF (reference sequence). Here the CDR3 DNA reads TGTGCCACCAGCAGAGAAGGGTTCACGGAGACCCAGTACTTC. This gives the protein CATSREGFTETQYF. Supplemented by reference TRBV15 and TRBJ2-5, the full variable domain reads DAMVIQNPRYQVTQFGKPVTLSCSQTLNHNVMYWYQQKSSQAPKLLFHYYDKDFNNEADTPDNFQSRRPNTSFCFLDIRSPGLGDTAMYLCATSREGFTETQYFGPGTRLLVL.

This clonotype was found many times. The CDR3 sequence: CSARDTGGPGDTQYF. The CDR3 DNA is TGCAGTGCTAGAGATACGGGAGGGCCGGGAGATACGCAGTATTTT. This rearrangement joins TRBV20-1 to TRBJ2-3; 8 bases line up with TRBD2. The CDR3 runs 15 residues. Germline trimming cut 0 bases from V and 5 bases from J; bases unmatched to any gene: 7. Germline V gives CDR1 DFQATT, CDR2 SNEGSKA (reference sequence).

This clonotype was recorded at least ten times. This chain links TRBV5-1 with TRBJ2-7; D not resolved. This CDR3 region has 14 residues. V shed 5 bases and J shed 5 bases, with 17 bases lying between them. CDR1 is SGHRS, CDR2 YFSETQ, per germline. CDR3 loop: CASSLLDFSHEQYF. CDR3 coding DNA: TGCGCCAGCAGTCTCTTAGACTTTTCCCACGAGCAGTACTTC.

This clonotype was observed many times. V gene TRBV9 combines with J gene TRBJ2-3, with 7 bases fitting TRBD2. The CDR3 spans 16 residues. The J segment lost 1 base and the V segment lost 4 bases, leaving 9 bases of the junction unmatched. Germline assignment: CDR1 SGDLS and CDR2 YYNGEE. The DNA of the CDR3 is TGTGCCAGCAGCCCGTCACTAGCGTTTCGCACAGATACGCAGTATTTT. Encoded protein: CASSPSLAFRTDTQYF.

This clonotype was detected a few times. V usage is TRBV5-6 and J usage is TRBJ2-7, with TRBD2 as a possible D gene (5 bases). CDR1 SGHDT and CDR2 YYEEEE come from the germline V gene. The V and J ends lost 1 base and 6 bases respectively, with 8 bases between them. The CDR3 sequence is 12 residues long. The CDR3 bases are TGTGCCAGCAGCTTGTGGAGCGGCGAGCAGTACTTC. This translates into CASSLWSGEQYF.

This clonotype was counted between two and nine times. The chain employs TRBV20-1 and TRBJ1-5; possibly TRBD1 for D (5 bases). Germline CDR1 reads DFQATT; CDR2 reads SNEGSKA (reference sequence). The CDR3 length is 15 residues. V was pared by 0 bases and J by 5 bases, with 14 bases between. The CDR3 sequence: CSARDLRGGDQPQHF. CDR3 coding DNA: TGCAGTGCTAGAGATCTCCGGGGGGGTGATCAGCCCCAGCATTTT.

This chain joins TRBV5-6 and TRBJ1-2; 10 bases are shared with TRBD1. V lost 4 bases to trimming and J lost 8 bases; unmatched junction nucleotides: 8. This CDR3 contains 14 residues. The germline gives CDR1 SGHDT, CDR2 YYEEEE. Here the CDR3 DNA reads TGTGCCAGCAGCCACGGGACAGGGGACCGCGGCTACACCTTC. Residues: CASSHGTGDRGYTF.